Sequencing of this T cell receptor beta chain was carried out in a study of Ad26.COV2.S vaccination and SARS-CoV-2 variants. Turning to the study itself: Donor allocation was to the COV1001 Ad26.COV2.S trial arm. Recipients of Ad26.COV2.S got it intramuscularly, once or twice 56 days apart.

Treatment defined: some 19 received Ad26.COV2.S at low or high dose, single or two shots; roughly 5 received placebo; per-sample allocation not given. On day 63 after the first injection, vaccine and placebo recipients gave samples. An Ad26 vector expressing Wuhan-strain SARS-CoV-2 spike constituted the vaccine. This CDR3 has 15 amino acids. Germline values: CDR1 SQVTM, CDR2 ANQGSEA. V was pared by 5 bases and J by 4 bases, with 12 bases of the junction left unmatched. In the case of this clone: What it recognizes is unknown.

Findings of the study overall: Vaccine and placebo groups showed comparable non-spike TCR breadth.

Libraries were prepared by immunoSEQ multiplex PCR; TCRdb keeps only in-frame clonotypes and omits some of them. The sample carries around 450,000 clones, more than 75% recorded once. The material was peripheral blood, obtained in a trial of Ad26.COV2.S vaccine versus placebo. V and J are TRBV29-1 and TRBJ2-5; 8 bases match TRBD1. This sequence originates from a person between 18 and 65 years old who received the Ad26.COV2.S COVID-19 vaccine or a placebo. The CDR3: CSVPGNQGAIETQYF. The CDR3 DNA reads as TGCAGCGTTCCGGGGAACCAGGGGGCTATAGAGACCCAGTACTTC.